The 32 T cell receptor beta chains below were found in one sample sequenced in a study of cytomegalovirus exposure and HLA in healthy donors. TCRdb keeps only in-frame clones here, not all; method: immunoSEQ multiplex PCR. The table has some 80,000 clones, less than 96% seen once. Sequenced material: PBMCs. All receptors come from a man aged 18 to 29 in good health and CMV-seropositive.

V and J are TRBV6-5 and TRBJ2-5; D is perhaps TRBD1 (6 bases). Trimming removed 0 bases from V and 3 bases from J, with 8 bases in between. The CDR3 contains 14 residues. From germline, CDR1 is MNHEY and CDR2 SVGAGI. CDR3 in DNA: TGTGCCAGCAGTTACTCAGGACAGAAAGAGACCCAGTACTTC. Translating gives CASSYSGQKETQYF.

There are a few counts of this clone. The chain links TRBV6-4 to TRBJ2-2; 8 bases map to TRBD1. The CDR3 spans 17 residues. The trim removed 0 bases at V and 5 bases at J, leaving 8 bases unmatched. CDR1 and CDR2 (germline): MRHNA, SNTAGT. CDR3: CASSDSYVTGETGELFF. DNA for the CDR3: TGTGCCAGCAGTGACTCGTACGTGACAGGGGAAACCGGGGAGCTGTTTTTT.

Comment on this clone: This sample also contains other DNA sequences that code for the same CDR3. The CDR3 DNA follows: TGTGCCAGCTCATCGGGGAACACTGAAGCTTTCTTT. It is translated as CASSSGNTEAFF. The chain joins TRBV27 to TRBJ1-1; D is unclear. Per the germline V gene, CDR1 is MNHEY and CDR2 is SMNVEV (reference sequence). The CDR3 has 12 amino acids. V lost 8 bases and J 1 base, leaving 8 bases between the germline ends.

The chain is built from TRBV6-1 and TRBJ2-1; 9 positions match TRBD2. CDR3 size: 14 residues. The V segment lost 9 bases and the J segment 8 bases; nucleotides outside the gene matches: 11. Germline CDR1 reads MNHNS; CDR2 reads SASEGT. CDR3 sequence reads: CASSPGLAGYEQFF. The DNA of the CDR3 is TGTGCCAGTTCTCCGGGACTAGCCGGCTATGAGCAGTTCTTC.

This chain uses TRBV10-2 with TRBJ2-3; D perhaps matches TRBD1 (7 bases). Germline CDR1 WSHSY, CDR2 SAAADI. Trimming cost V 7 bases and J 4 bases, with 15 bases left between them. The CDR3 contains 14 residues. Here the CDR3 reads CASNVQGGSDTQYF. For the CDR3, the DNA is TGCGCCAGCAACGTCCAGGGGGGTTCAGATACGCAGTATTTT.

This clone showed up just once. The gene calls are TRBV4-1 and TRBJ1-5; TRBD1 is a possible D gene (5 bases). The CDR3 has 15 residues. Trimming took off 5 bases at V and 6 bases at J, with 17 bases between the two ends. In germline, CDR1 is MGHRA, CDR2 YSYEKL. The CDR3 nucleotides read TGCGCCAGCAGCGACGAGTGGCAGGGAGGTCAGCCCCAGCATTTT. It codes for CASSDEWQGGQPQHF.

The J gene is TRBJ2-7, the V gene TRBV28, with no clear D. Germline loops: CDR1 MDHEN, CDR2 SYDVKM. The CDR3 totals 14 residues. Trimming shortened V by 5 bases and J by 0 bases, and 11 bases separated the two germline ends. The CDR3 nucleotides read TGTGCCAGCAGTACTTTTGAACGCTCCTACGAGCAGTACTTC. Its protein product is CASSTFERSYEQYF.

The chain joins TRBV5-1 to TRBJ1-3, with 9 positions matching TRBD1. Looked up from germline, CDR1 is SGHRS and CDR2 is YFSETQ. Unmatched junction bases numbered 8, after V lost 3 bases and J lost 4 bases. This CDR3 is built from 16 residues. In DNA form, the CDR3 reads TGCGCCAGCAGCTCGGGACAGGGTTCGGACGGAAACACCATATATTTT. Protein: CASSSGQGSDGNTIYF.

This clone is labeled medium-sized. J is TRBJ1-2 and V is TRBV11-2; D is unclear. V was trimmed by 5 bases and J by 4 bases, leaving 14 bases between them. Germline assignment: CDR1 SGHAT and CDR2 FQNNGV. The CDR3 totals 14 residues. The CDR3 here is CASSPQSTSYGYTF. CDR3 coding DNA: TGTGCCAGCAGCCCCCAAAGCACTTCCTATGGCTACACCTTC.

This chain connects TRBV5-1 to TRBJ1-3; D ambiguous. This CDR3 is built from 19 residues. Deletions cut 1 base from V and 0 bases from J, with 20 bases between. Germline CDR1 reads SGHRS; CDR2 reads YFSETQ. CDR3: CASSLFVAGSLSSGNTIYF. The CDR3 DNA reads as TGCGCCAGCAGCTTGTTCGTCGCAGGATCTCTCAGCTCTGGAAACACCATATATTTT.

The genes are TRBV13 and TRBJ2-3; 12 bases fit TRBD2. V dropped 5 bases and J dropped 2; count of bases not matched to a gene: 5. The CDR3 length is 16 residues. CDR1 PRHDT and CDR2 FYEKMQ come from the germline V gene (reference sequence). CDR3 bases: TGTGCCAGCAGCCTACTAGCGGGAGGAAACACAGATACGCAGTATTTT. Translating it yields CASSLLAGGNTDTQYF.

For the CDR3, the DNA is TGCGCCAGCAGCGAGGGAGGGGCCAATACCGGGGAGCTGTTTTTT. It codes for CASSEGGANTGELFF. V usage is TRBV5-1 and J usage is TRBJ2-2, with 7 bases aligning to TRBD2. The CDR3 is made up of 15 amino acids. Germline V gene data show CDR1 as SGHRS and CDR2 as YFSETQ. With 4 bases clipped from V and 5 bases from J, the junction kept 8 bases outside the gene matches.

The V call is TRBV6-1, the J call TRBJ1-5; 7 nucleotides agree with TRBD1. V gave up 8 bases and J gave up 7 bases; unmatched junction bases: 8. This CDR3 contains 13 residues. Germline V lookup: CDR1 MNHNS, CDR2 SASEGT. The CDR3 reads CASRDRASQPQHF. The DNA of the CDR3 is TGTGCCAGCCGCGACAGGGCCAGCCAGCCCCAGCATTTT.

V and J are TRBV11-2 and TRBJ2-7; D uncertain. Trimming removed 0 bases at V and 5 bases at J, with 14 bases between. Germline CDR1 and CDR2: SGHAT and FQNNGV. This CDR3 spans 15 amino acids. This CDR3 reads CASSLDHVSSHEQYF. The DNA of the CDR3 is TGTGCCAGCAGCTTAGATCACGTCAGTAGCCACGAGCAGTACTTC.

For the CDR3, the DNA is TGTGCCAGCAGCGGGTCACTCCCCGGGGGCAATCAGCCCCAGCATTTT. Amino acids: CASSGSLPGGNQPQHF. The genes are TRBV7-9 and TRBJ1-5; D unresolved. This CDR3 region has 16 residues. Trimming took 5 bases from V and 2 from J, leaving 16 bases between them. Germline CDR1 SEHNR, CDR2 FQNEAQ (reference sequence).

The V call is TRBV7-2, the J call TRBJ2-5, with no clear D. V was cut by 2 bases and J by 5 bases, with 9 bases left in between. Germline V CDR1 and CDR2: SGHTA, FQGNSA. The CDR3 loop spans 13 amino acids. DNA of the CDR3: TGTGCCAGCAGCTTATTCCTCGGGGAGACCCAGTACTTC. Its translation is CASSLFLGETQYF.

As regards this clone: The identical CDR3 is also encoded by other nucleotide sequences in the sample. This sequence joins TRBV5-1 and TRBJ1-5, with TRBD1 identical over 8 bases. Losses at the gene ends were 0 bases for V and 4 bases for J; bases not matched to a gene: 3. Germline V CDR1 and CDR2: SGHRS, YFSETQ. The CDR3 is 15 residues long. The CDR3 DNA reads as TGCGCCAGCAGCTTGGAGACAGGGGATAATCAGCCCCAGCATTTT. It encodes CASSLETGDNQPQHF.

V and J are TRBV19 and TRBJ1-1; D ambiguous. This CDR3 region has 14 residues. Germline loops: CDR1 LNHDA, CDR2 SQIVND (reference sequence). V lost 4 bases, J lost 1 base, and 10 bases lay in between. The CDR3 here is CASSTNSGNTEAFF. The CDR3 nucleotides are TGTGCCAGTAGTACAAATTCAGGGAACACTGAAGCTTTCTTT.

The genes are TRBV29-1 and TRBJ1-3; D may be TRBD1 (5 bases). Germline V gene lookup returns CDR1 SQVTM and CDR2 ANQGSEA. The CDR3 extends over 16 amino acids. The ends were cut back, 6 bases at V and 1 base at J, with 19 bases in the middle. In nucleotides, the CDR3 is TGCAGCGTCACGGAGGGGTGGTATATTTCTGGAAACACCATATATTTT. This encodes CSVTEGWYISGNTIYF.

The DNA for the CDR3 is TGTGCCAGCAGCCCCCGGGGGAGCGAGCAGTTCTTC. This translates into CASSPRGSEQFF. The V gene is TRBV7-9, the J gene TRBJ2-1, with D possibly being TRBD2 (6 bases). V was cut by 5 bases and J by 10 bases, with 12 bases left in between. CDR1 is SEHNR and CDR2 is FQNEAQ in the germline V gene (reference sequence). CDR3 length: 12 residues.

The rearrangement uses TRBV13 and TRBJ2-3, with 10 bases matching TRBD2. The CDR3 runs 16 residues. Germline V gene data show CDR1 as PRHDT and CDR2 as FYEKMQ (reference sequence). The V segment lost 4 bases and the J segment 6 bases; nucleotides outside the gene matches: 10. The CDR3 loop is CASSSNIAGGRDTQYF. For the CDR3, the DNA is TGTGCCAGCAGCTCGAATATAGCGGGGGGCCGGGATACGCAGTATTTT. Full variable domain (outside the CDR3, taken from reference TRBV13 and TRBJ2-3): AAGVIQSPRHLIKEKRETATLKCYPIPRHDTVYWYQQGPGQDPQFLISFYEKMQSDKGSIPDRFSAQQFSDYHSELNMSSLELGDSALYFCASSSNIAGGRDTQYFGPGTRLTVL.

This chain joins TRBV5-1 and TRBJ2-1; 8 bases map to TRBD2. Germline V lookup: CDR1 SGHRS, CDR2 YFSETQ. The V and J ends lost 0 bases and 10 bases, in that order; junction bases with no gene match: 6. The CDR3 is 14 residues long. The CDR3 nucleotides are TGCGCCAGCAGCTTGGCCCGAGCTAGCGGGGAGCAGTTCTTC. This translates into CASSLARASGEQFF.

The CDR3 DNA is TGTGCCAGCAGCTTATCGGCCGGGAGTGCCGGGGAGCTGTTTTTT. Residues: CASSLSAGSAGELFF. The gene calls are TRBV11-2 and TRBJ2-2; weak D call: TRBD2 (6 bases). V lost 2 bases to trimming and J lost 6 bases, with 13 bases between them. Looked up from germline, CDR1 is SGHAT and CDR2 is FQNNGV. This CDR3 comprises 15 residues. The full variable domain, with the rest looked up from reference TRBV11-2 and TRBJ2-2, is EAGVAQSPRYKIIEKRQSVAFWCNPISGHATLYWYQQILGQGPKLLIQFQNNGVVDDSQLPKDRFSAERLKGVDSTLKIQPAKLEDSAVYLCASSLSAGSAGELFFGEGSRLTVL.

CDR3 coding DNA: TGTGCCAGCAGCTTAGCCCACAGGGACTATGGCTACACCTTC. Residues: CASSLAHRDYGYTF. The V call is TRBV11-2, the J call TRBJ1-2; the D gene is possibly TRBD1 (6 bases). Germline lookup yields CDR1 SGHAT and CDR2 FQNNGV. This CDR3 spans 14 amino acids. V was shortened by 1 base and J by 3 bases, with 9 bases between the two germline ends.

The gene calls are TRBV18 and TRBJ1-1; D perhaps matches TRBD1 (6 bases). CDR3 length: 13 amino acids. The V gene's germline CDR1 is KGHSH and CDR2 LQKENI. Trimming took 3 bases from V and 6 from J, leaving 11 bases between them. CDR3 DNA sequence: TGTGCCAGCTCACCTTCAGGGGCGGCTGAAGCTTTCTTT. This gives the protein CASSPSGAAEAFF.

The V call is TRBV27, the J call TRBJ1-6, with 7 positions matching TRBD1. The V gene end was trimmed by 5 bases and the J gene end by 4 bases; junction bases not matched to a gene: 11. Germline CDR1 reads MNHEY; CDR2 reads SMNVEV (reference sequence). This CDR3 comprises 17 residues. The CDR3 DNA is TGTGCCAGCAGTCGACGGGACAGTTCTCTTTATAATTCACCCCTCCACTTT. This translates into CASSRRDSSLYNSPLHF.

The rearrangement joins TRBV6-9 to TRBJ2-7; TRBD2 matches at 8 bases. Germline V gene data show CDR1 as MNHGY and CDR2 as SVAAGI. The length of the CDR3 is 13 residues. J gave up 1 base and V 11 bases, and 7 bases lay outside the gene matches. The CDR3: CAGVSGISYEQYF. CDR3 DNA sequence: TGTGCCGGCGTTAGCGGGATTTCCTACGAGCAGTACTTC.

This clone was observed once. The chain carries TRBV5-6 and TRBJ1-2; D not certain. Per the germline V gene, CDR1 is SGHDT and CDR2 is YYEEEE. The CDR3 is made up of 17 amino acids. V lost 7 bases, J lost 0 bases, and 22 bases lay in between. DNA for the CDR3: TGTGCCAGCTTCGCGATCCTTACCGGGAGCCCTAACTATGGCTACACCTTC. Its translation is CASFAILTGSPNYGYTF.

The CDR3 region has the DNA TGTGCCAGTAGGCTTAGCGGGAGCTCCTACAATGAGCAGTTCTTC. This sequence encodes CASRLSGSSYNEQFF. The chain has TRBV19 and TRBJ2-1; the match to TRBD2 covers 9 bases. Per the germline V gene, CDR1 is LNHDA and CDR2 is SQIVND (reference sequence). The CDR3 runs to 15 residues. J was trimmed by 0 bases and V by 6 bases; bases with no gene match: 3.

This clone was counted a few times. V is TRBV7-3 and J is TRBJ2-7, with 9 positions matching TRBD1. This CDR3 has 15 amino acids. Per germline, CDR1 SGHTA and CDR2 FQGTGA. After removal of 5 bases from V and 1 base from J, the junction contained 6 bases not matched to a gene. CDR3 in DNA: TGTGCCAGCAGCGAGACAGGGGGGCAGTCCTACGAGCAGTACTTC. The encoded protein is CASSETGGQSYEQYF.

This chain uses TRBV9 with TRBJ1-2; no clear D gene. Germline V gene sequence: CDR1 SGDLS, CDR2 YYNGEE. The CDR3 is 15 residues long. V was trimmed by 0 bases and J by 1 base, leaving 10 bases between them. CDR3 nucleotides: TGTGCCAGCAGCGTAGCTGGGGAGAGTAACTATGGCTACACCTTC. Encoded protein: CASSVAGESNYGYTF.

CDR3 residues: CASSFGGNTEAFF. The CDR3 DNA is TGTGCCAGCAGCTTCGGGGGGAACACTGAAGCTTTCTTT. This chain uses TRBV7-3 with TRBJ1-1, with D perhaps matching TRBD1 (5 bases). The germline gives CDR1 SGHTA, CDR2 FQGTGA. V gave up 3 bases and J gave up 1 base, with 6 bases separating them. This CDR3 is built from 13 residues.